This T cell receptor beta chain is from a study of blood T cell repertoires in COVID-19. Turning to the study itself: Both acute and convalescent COVID-19 samples were obtained from the United States, Italy and Spain. PBMCs, B-cell-depleted T cells, or T cells provided the cDNA or gDNA that made up the material.

This clone was seen a few times. The CDR3 is 14 amino acids. Germline-derived CDR1 and CDR2 are SGHRS and YFSETQ. V was clipped by 5 bases and J by 3 bases, with 11 bases between them. Methods used by the authors: Using reference gene primer amplification, nucleated cell counts were estimated. Clones were read by immunoSEQ multiplex PCR, and TCRdb kept only the in-frame ones, dropping some. V, J and clone size derive from that table, while D and trimming were established from the DNA sequence. The sample consists of 90,000 to 150,000 clones, roughly 90% of them appearing once. The material sequenced was peripheral blood. The chain joins TRBV5-1 to TRBJ2-2; tentative D call: TRBD2 (5 bases). The TCR originated in a human donor with acute or convalescent COVID-19. The donor label of this sample is uncertain. The chain's CDR3 is CASRLTADTGELFF. CDR3 nucleotides: TGCGCCAGCAGACTTACAGCGGACACCGGGGAGCTGTTTTTT.